The rows below give T cell receptor beta chains drawn from one sample of a study of blood T cell repertoires in COVID-19. Only in-frame clones appear in the TCRdb table, and some are missing; sequencing was by immunoSEQ multiplex PCR. The data show about 29,000 clones, with roughly 90% seen just once and roughly 4% held by the top ten. Source material: peripheral blood. These receptors were taken from a human donor in a cohort sampled during active COVID-19. CDR3s include the opening cysteine and the closing phenylalanine or tryptophan. Fields, in order: D gene, clone size, J gene, V gene, CDR3 DNA, CDR3 protein. The D gene is left open where the match is weak. Rows give clone size only sometimes, using once, few, many, or a class for an expanded clone.

d_call: -
clone_size: -
j_call: TRBJ1-1
v_call: TRBV9
cdr3_nt: TGTGCCAGCAGCGTAGATGTTCGGGGGTCTGAAGCTTTCTTT
cdr3_aa: CASSVDVRGSEAFF

d_call: -
clone_size: -
j_call: TRBJ1-2
v_call: TRBV28
cdr3_nt: TGTGCCAGCAGTTTAGGCAGATGGGGCTACACCTTC
cdr3_aa: CASSLGRWGYTF

d_call: TRBD1
clone_size: -
j_call: TRBJ1-6
v_call: TRBV7-9
cdr3_nt: TGTGCCAGCAGCTTAGCGGGACAGTATAATTCACCCCTCCACTTT
cdr3_aa: CASSLAGQYNSPLHF

d_call: -
clone_size: -
j_call: TRBJ1-1
v_call: TRBV7-2
cdr3_nt: TGTGCCAGCAGCCCAAGACAGGAATTGACGGAAGCTTTCTTT
cdr3_aa: CASSPRQELTEAFF

d_call: -
clone_size: -
j_call: TRBJ2-1
v_call: TRBV30
cdr3_nt: TGTGCCTGGAGTGTATCCGTTAGCGTCGGGGCCTACAATGAGCAGTTCTTC
cdr3_aa: CAWSVSVSVGAYNEQFF

d_call: -
clone_size: -
j_call: TRBJ2-6
v_call: TRBV4-1
cdr3_nt: TGCGCCAGCAGCCGTCAGGTTCCCACACCCTCTGGGGCCAACGTCCTGACTTTC
cdr3_aa: CASSRQVPTPSGANVLTF

d_call: TRBD2
clone_size: -
j_call: TRBJ2-5
v_call: TRBV14
cdr3_nt: TGTGCCAGCAGCCAAACTATTGGGACTACCCAAGAGACCCAGTACTTC
cdr3_aa: CASSQTIGTTQETQYF

d_call: -
clone_size: few
j_call: TRBJ2-1
v_call: TRBV4-3
cdr3_nt: TGCGCCAGCAGCCAAGATATTACAGGGAGGGACGAGCAGTTCTTC
cdr3_aa: CASSQDITGRDEQFF

d_call: TRBD1
clone_size: once
j_call: TRBJ2-1
v_call: TRBV18
cdr3_nt: TGTGCCAGCTCACGTGGACAGGGATTCTACAATGAGCAGTTCTTC
cdr3_aa: CASSRGQGFYNEQFF

d_call: TRBD2
clone_size: few
j_call: TRBJ2-1
v_call: TRBV9
cdr3_nt: TGTGCCAGCAGCGTAGTTAGCGGGGGCTACAATGAGCAGTTCTTC
cdr3_aa: CASSVVSGGYNEQFF

d_call: TRBD2
clone_size: once
j_call: TRBJ2-5
v_call: TRBV4-2
cdr3_nt: TGTGCCAGCAGCCAAGGATGGCGGGGGGGCCCCTCCCCAGAGACCCAGTACTTC
cdr3_aa: CASSQGWRGGPSPETQYF

d_call: TRBD1
clone_size: few
j_call: TRBJ2-7
v_call: TRBV5-1
cdr3_nt: TGCGCCAGCAGCTTGGGCCCAACAGGGGTCGACGAGCAGTACTTC
cdr3_aa: CASSLGPTGVDEQYF

d_call: -
clone_size: -
j_call: TRBJ2-7
v_call: TRBV30
cdr3_nt: TGTGCCTGGAGTGTAACCCCGGTCTACGAGCAGTACTTC
cdr3_aa: CAWSVTPVYEQYF

d_call: -
clone_size: -
j_call: TRBJ1-1
v_call: TRBV14
cdr3_nt: TGTGCCAGCAGCCAAGATGAGCGAGCCACTTTGAACACTGAAGCTTTCTTT
cdr3_aa: CASSQDERATLNTEAFF

d_call: TRBD1
clone_size: -
j_call: TRBJ2-5
v_call: TRBV9
cdr3_nt: TGTGCCAGCAGCTCCCGGGACAGTCTAGACGGGGAGACCCAGTACTTC
cdr3_aa: CASSSRDSLDGETQYF

d_call: TRBD1
clone_size: -
j_call: TRBJ1-2
v_call: TRBV28
cdr3_nt: TGTGCCAGCAGTCCGGGACAGGTAGTAGGGTATGGCTACACCTTC
cdr3_aa: CASSPGQVVGYGYTF

d_call: TRBD2
clone_size: -
j_call: TRBJ2-5
v_call: TRBV2
cdr3_nt: TGTGCCAGCACGGGGAGCGGGGGGGCCAGGGAGACCCAGTACTTC
cdr3_aa: CASTGSGGARETQYF

d_call: -
clone_size: -
j_call: TRBJ1-4
v_call: TRBV5-5
cdr3_nt: TGTGCCAGCAGCTTGGCCGGGGGTGTTGAAAAACTGTTTTTT
cdr3_aa: CASSLAGGVEKLFF

d_call: -
clone_size: -
j_call: TRBJ2-7
v_call: TRBV5-1
cdr3_nt: TGCGCCAGCAGCTCCGATGGCGGGGCGCAGTCCTACGAGCAGTACTTC
cdr3_aa: CASSSDGGAQSYEQYF

d_call: TRBD1
clone_size: -
j_call: TRBJ2-2
v_call: TRBV7-6
cdr3_nt: TGTGCCAGCAGCATCGGACAGGCCGGGGAGCTGTTTTTT
cdr3_aa: CASSIGQAGELFF

d_call: TRBD2
clone_size: -
j_call: TRBJ2-7
v_call: TRBV5-1
cdr3_nt: TGCGCCAGCAGCTTGGGTAGCGGGGGATCCTACGAGCAGTACTTC
cdr3_aa: CASSLGSGGSYEQYF

d_call: TRBD2
clone_size: -
j_call: TRBJ2-3
v_call: TRBV3-1/TRBV3-2
cdr3_nt: TGTGCCAGCAGCCGAAGGGGACTAGCGGGGGGGCCCGGCACAGATACGCAGTATTTT
cdr3_aa: CASSRRGLAGGPGTDTQYF

d_call: -
clone_size: -
j_call: TRBJ1-1
v_call: TRBV6-5
cdr3_nt: TGTGCCAGCACCGAAGGGGGTGGCAACACTGAAGCTTTCTTT
cdr3_aa: CASTEGGGNTEAFF

d_call: TRBD1
clone_size: once
j_call: TRBJ1-2
v_call: TRBV7-2
cdr3_nt: TGTGCCAGCAGCTCAACCGGACAGGGCCACTATGGCTACACCTTC
cdr3_aa: CASSSTGQGHYGYTF

d_call: -
clone_size: -
j_call: TRBJ2-5
v_call: TRBV2
cdr3_nt: TGTGCCAGCAGTGATAAAGGAGGCGTAGAGACCCAGTACTTC
cdr3_aa: CASSDKGGVETQYF

d_call: -
clone_size: -
j_call: TRBJ2-2
v_call: TRBV6-4
cdr3_nt: TGTGCCAGGTCGGGACGGGGGACCGGGGAGCTGTTTTTT
cdr3_aa: CARSGRGTGELFF

d_call: TRBD1
clone_size: -
j_call: TRBJ2-3
v_call: TRBV4-3
cdr3_nt: TGCGCCAGCAGCCAAGTTTTACGGGGTACAGGGGTGCAGTATTTT
cdr3_aa: CASSQVLRGTGVQYF

d_call: TRBD2
clone_size: -
j_call: TRBJ2-2
v_call: TRBV5-1
cdr3_nt: TGCGCCAGCAGCTCACTAGCGGGGGGCAACACCGGGGAGCTGTTTTTT
cdr3_aa: CASSSLAGGNTGELFF

d_call: -
clone_size: -
j_call: TRBJ2-5
v_call: TRBV27
cdr3_nt: TGTGCCAGCAGTTTATCTTACGGGGTATTGACAGAGACCCAGTACTTC
cdr3_aa: CASSLSYGVLTETQYF

d_call: TRBD1
clone_size: -
j_call: TRBJ1-6
v_call: TRBV6-1
cdr3_nt: TGTGCCAGCAGTGCCCTAGACAGGGAGAGCAATTCACCCCTCCACTTT
cdr3_aa: CASSALDRESNSPLHF

d_call: TRBD1
clone_size: -
j_call: TRBJ2-2
v_call: TRBV9
cdr3_nt: TGTGCCAGCAGCGTCAGATTCGACAGGGGGAACACCGGGGAGCTGTTTTTT
cdr3_aa: CASSVRFDRGNTGELFF

d_call: -
clone_size: -
j_call: TRBJ2-3
v_call: TRBV19
cdr3_nt: TGTGCCACCGGGCGGGACCGCACAGATACGCAGTATTTT
cdr3_aa: CATGRDRTDTQYF

d_call: -
clone_size: -
j_call: TRBJ2-2
v_call: TRBV5-4
cdr3_nt: TGTGCCAGCAGCTTGGTCCGCGGGGAGCTGTTTTTT
cdr3_aa: CASSLVRGELFF

d_call: TRBD1
clone_size: -
j_call: TRBJ2-6
v_call: TRBV5-1
cdr3_nt: TGCGCCAGCAGCTTGGGACAGGGGGGCCACTCTGGGGCCAACGTCCTGACTTTC
cdr3_aa: CASSLGQGGHSGANVLTF

d_call: -
clone_size: -
j_call: TRBJ2-1
v_call: TRBV5-4
cdr3_nt: TGTGCCAGCAGCTTGGAGGCTAGTAGCAATGAGCAGTTCTTC
cdr3_aa: CASSLEASSNEQFF